The 26 T cell receptor beta chains reported below all come from one sample, sequenced in a study of a mutant IDH1 vaccine in newly diagnosed glioma. Some clones are missing from TCRdb's copy, which holds only in-frame ones; the method was immunoSEQ multiplex PCR. The sample lists just over 80,000 clones, 85% occurring once. What these receptors recognize is not known. Time point in this sample: week 23, last vaccination. Vaccination used 300 ug of mutant IDH1 20-mer peptide per dose, with topical imiquimod. Sequencing used PBMCs, obtained from a glioma patient whose treatment included an IDH1 peptide vaccine. Receptors were obtained from a man in his thirties or forties with glioma. Some clones in this sample may be carry-over from other donors' samples.

The chain uses TRBV6-1 and TRBJ1-5; D remains ambiguous. The CDR3 is 14 residues long. V was pared by 2 bases and J by 1 base, with 6 bases between. Per germline, CDR1 MNHNS and CDR2 SASEGT. CDR3 bases: TGTGCCAGCAGTGAATTCGTGAGCAATCAGCCCCAGCATTTT. This encodes CASSEFVSNQPQHF.

DNA for the CDR3: TGCGCCAGCAGTGAGGGGGCGAGCTTGTGGGCCAACGTCCTGACTTTC. This encodes CASSEGASLWANVLTF. The rearrangement joins TRBV10-2 to TRBJ2-6, with a weak D call TRBD1 (5 bases). Germline CDR1 reads WSHSY; CDR2 reads SAAADI. The CDR3 covers 16 residues. V lost 2 bases, J lost 5 bases, and 13 bases lay in between.

The V call is TRBV5-6, the J call TRBJ2-3; 11 positions match TRBD2. The CDR3 loop spans 16 amino acids. Per the germline V gene, CDR1 is SGHDT and CDR2 is YYEEEE. Trimming took 4 bases from V and 4 from J; bases not matched to a gene: 8. Written as DNA, the CDR3 is TGTGCCAGCAGCGATCGACTAGCGGGGTTGTCAGATACGCAGTATTTT. Translating it yields CASSDRLAGLSDTQYF.

J is TRBJ2-6 and V is TRBV25-1; 9 bases align to TRBD1. Germline V gives CDR1 MGHDK, CDR2 SYGVNS. Trimming at V came to 4 bases and at J to 3 bases, leaving 4 bases not matched to a gene. The CDR3 is 16 residues long. Here the CDR3 DNA reads TGTGCCAGCAGTGTGGACAGGGGTTATGGGGCCAACGTCCTGACTTTC. Translating it yields CASSVDRGYGANVLTF. The full variable domain, with the rest looked up from reference TRBV25-1 and TRBJ2-6, is EADIYQTPRYLVIGTGKKITLECSQTMGHDKMYWYQQDPGMELHLIHYSYGVNSTEKGDLSSESTVSRIRTEHFPLTLESARPSHTSQYLCASSVDRGYGANVLTFGAGSRLTVL.

The chain couples TRBV6-6 to TRBJ2-7, with D perhaps being TRBD1 or TRBD2 (6 bases each). The CDR3 totals 13 residues. V dropped 4 bases and J dropped 6 bases, with 13 bases sitting between them. Germline-derived CDR1 and CDR2 are MNHNY and SVGAGI (reference sequence). In DNA form, the CDR3 reads TGTGCCAGCAGTTTGGAAGGGGGGAGCGAGCAGTACTTC. This sequence encodes CASSLEGGSEQYF.

This chain connects TRBV9 to TRBJ2-3, with TRBD2 matching over 11 bases. J lost 4 bases, V lost 6 bases, and 7 bases had no gene match. The CDR3 runs to 15 residues. Germline V gene lookup returns CDR1 SGDLS and CDR2 YYNGEE. CDR3 in DNA: TGTGCCAGCACCTTAACTAGCGGGAGATCAGATACGCAGTATTTT. This translates into CASTLTSGRSDTQYF.

The V gene is TRBV6-1, the J gene TRBJ2-5; 9 bases match TRBD1. Germline CDR1 and CDR2: MNHNS and SASEGT. This CDR3 region has 15 residues. V trimming: 3 bases; J trimming: 5 bases; junction bases outside the gene matches: 7. CDR3 sequence reads: CASSDTGTGLETQYF. The CDR3 bases are TGTGCCAGCAGTGATACCGGGACAGGGTTGGAGACCCAGTACTTC.

This chain connects TRBV25-1 to TRBJ1-2, with D perhaps matching TRBD1 (6 bases). Germline CDR1 is MGHDK and CDR2 is SYGVNS. V was trimmed by 4 bases and J by 7 bases, leaving 16 bases between them. This CDR3 comprises 14 residues. The CDR3 bases are TGTGCCAGCAGTGGAGGGGTAAACAGGGCTGGCTACACCTTC. This codes for CASSGGVNRAGYTF.

The chain has TRBV12-5 and TRBJ1-1; D remains unclear. This CDR3 spans 13 amino acids. The V and J ends lost 3 bases and 1 base respectively, with 6 bases between them. Germline V gene data show CDR1 as LGHNT and CDR2 as FRNRAP. CDR3 sequence: CASGFQENTEAFF. The CDR3 DNA sequence: TGTGCTAGTGGTTTTCAGGAGAACACTGAAGCTTTCTTT. Supplemented by reference TRBV12-5 and TRBJ1-1, the full variable domain reads DARVTQTPRHKVTEMGQEVTMRCQPILGHNTVFWYRQTMMQGLELLAYFRNRAPLDDSGMPKDRFSAEMPDATLATLKIQPSEPRDSAVYFCASGFQENTEAFFGQGTRLTVV.

This chain joins TRBV5-6 and TRBJ2-1; D remains ambiguous. The CDR3 is 15 residues long. With 3 bases removed from V and 0 bases from J, the gap between germline ends came to 10 bases. In germline, CDR1 is SGHDT, CDR2 YYEEEE. CDR3 nucleotide sequence: TGTGCCAGCAGCTCTCGATTAAGCTCCTACAATGAGCAGTTCTTC. Its translation: CASSSRLSSYNEQFF.

The CDR3 DNA sequence: TGTGCCAGTTCAGGGGGTAGCACTGAAGCTTTCTTT. This gives the protein CASSGGSTEAFF. V is TRBV2 and J is TRBJ1-1; TRBD1 aligns across 7 bases. Germline loops: CDR1 SNHLY, CDR2 FYNNEI. The ends lost 9 bases at V and 4 bases at J; junction bases unmatched: 5. The CDR3 covers 12 residues.

The rearrangement links TRBV27 to TRBJ1-3, with D unresolved. Germline V CDR1 and CDR2: MNHEY, SMNVEV (reference sequence). V shed 5 bases and J shed 0 bases, with 8 bases lying between them. The CDR3 extends over 14 amino acids. The CDR3 sequence is CASSPRVSGNTIYF. CDR3 sequence (DNA): TGTGCCAGCAGTCCCCGAGTCTCTGGAAACACCATATATTTT.

The genes are TRBV29-1 and TRBJ1-5; D possibly corresponds to TRBD1 (6 bases). This CDR3 comprises 13 residues. Trimming took off 4 bases at V and 3 bases at J, with 10 bases between the two ends. Germline CDR1 and CDR2: SQVTM and ANQGSEA. The CDR3 DNA reads as TGCAGCGTTGGAGGGGGAGACAATCAGCCCCAGCATTTT. This encodes CSVGGGDNQPQHF.

CDR3 nucleotide sequence: TGCGCCAGCAGCTTCCGGGGGCTGGAAGATACGCAGTATTTT. Its protein is CASSFRGLEDTQYF. The V call is TRBV5-1, the J call TRBJ2-3; the D call may be TRBD1 or TRBD2 (6 bases each). This CDR3 comprises 14 residues. The germline V gene has CDR1 SGHRS and CDR2 YFSETQ. Trimming removed 2 bases at V and 5 bases at J, with 12 bases between.

The CDR3 nucleotides are TGTGCCAGCAGTCAGACAGCTAACTATGGCTACACCTTC. As protein: CASSQTANYGYTF. The chain combines TRBV6-5 with TRBJ1-2; D might be TRBD1 (5 bases). This CDR3 has 13 residues. The V gene lost 5 bases and the J gene lost 0 bases, with 7 bases spanning the gap. Germline V gene data show CDR1 as MNHEY and CDR2 as SVGAGI.

This clone was counted only a few times. The chain carries TRBV7-8 and TRBJ1-1; D might be TRBD1 (5 bases). CDR3 length: 13 amino acids. Deletions cut 5 bases from V and 8 bases from J, with 15 bases between. CDR1 and CDR2 from the germline V gene are SGHVS and FQNEAQ. CDR3 region: CASSQGTDREAFF. For the CDR3, the DNA is TGTGCCAGCAGCCAAGGGACGGACCGGGAAGCTTTCTTT. The full variable domain, in which reference TRBV7-8 and TRBJ1-1 provide the parts outside the CDR3, is GAGVSQSPRYKVAKRGQDVALRCDPISGHVSLFWYQQALGQGPEFLTYFQNEAQLDKSGLPSDRFFAERPEGSVSTLKIQRTQQEDSAVYLCASSQGTDREAFFGQGTRLTVV.

In this sample, this clone turned up a few times. The V and J genes are TRBV6-1 and TRBJ1-1, with unresolved D. CDR3 length: 13 residues. Germline values: CDR1 MNHNS, CDR2 SASEGT. The ends were cut back, 7 bases at V and 1 base at J, with 10 bases in the middle. The CDR3 here is CASKPDQNTEAFF. CDR3 DNA sequence: TGTGCCAGCAAGCCGGACCAGAACACTGAAGCTTTCTTT.

The V gene is TRBV28, the J gene TRBJ1-1; 8 bases match TRBD1. V shed 6 bases, J shed 7 bases, and the junction held 16 bases outside the gene matches. CDR1 and CDR2 (germline): MDHEN, SYDVKM. This CDR3 is built from 16 residues. CDR3 coding DNA: TGTGCCAGCAGAGAGGCGATCGGTCAGGGGGCGAGTGAAGCTTTCTTT. This gives the protein CASREAIGQGASEAFF.

The V call is TRBV28, the J call TRBJ2-1, with D uncertain. The germline CDR1 and CDR2 sequences are MDHEN and SYDVKM. The V end was cut by 7 bases, the J end by 0 bases, with 13 bases between. The CDR3 covers 15 residues. The CDR3 DNA reads as TGTGCCAGCAATTGGTCCGGAAGCTCCTACAATGAGCAGTTCTTC. Residues: CASNWSGSSYNEQFF.

This clone has only one observation. The chain is built from TRBV19 and TRBJ2-7, with D perhaps matching TRBD2 (6 bases). V was cut by 3 bases and J by 2 bases, with 14 bases left in between. Germline V CDR1 and CDR2: LNHDA, SQIVND (reference sequence). The CDR3 runs to 15 residues. CDR3 region: CASSMASGLTYEQYF. In DNA form, the CDR3 reads TGTGCCAGTAGTATGGCCTCGGGACTGACCTACGAGCAGTACTTC.

The chain is built from TRBV10-3 and TRBJ2-2; no firm D call. Trimming took 4 bases from V and 4 from J, leaving 10 bases between them. The CDR3 length is 14 residues. The germline V gene has CDR1 ENHRY and CDR2 SYGVKD. The CDR3, as DNA: TGTGCCATCAGTGTGGCCTCGTTCACCGGGGAGCTGTTTTTT. The encoded protein is CAISVASFTGELFF.

The V call is TRBV30, the J call TRBJ2-7, with TRBD2 matching 13 bases. After removal of 2 bases from V and 6 bases from J, the junction contained 22 bases not matched to a gene. The germline gives CDR1 GTSNPN, CDR2 SVGIG (reference sequence). CDR3 length: 20 amino acids. In DNA form, the CDR3 reads TGTGCCTGGAGTCCAAGACATCCTTTTACGGGACTAGCGGGAATGACCGAGCAGTACTTC. It yields the protein CAWSPRHPFTGLAGMTEQYF. Supplemented by reference TRBV30 and TRBJ2-7, the full variable domain reads SQTIHQWPATLVQPVGSPLSLECTVEGTSNPNLYWYRQAAGRGLQLLFYSVGIGQISSEVPQNLSASRPQDRQFILSSKKLLLSDSGFYLCAWSPRHPFTGLAGMTEQYFGPGTRLTVT.

This sequence joins TRBV13 and TRBJ1-1; no clear D gene. V shed 5 bases and J shed 2 bases, with 15 bases lying between them. CDR3 length equals 15 residues. Germline CDR1 reads PRHDT; CDR2 reads FYEKMQ (reference sequence). The CDR3 bases are TGTGCCAGCAGCCTAGCGCGGAACTTAAACACTGAAGCTTTCTTT. Its translation is CASSLARNLNTEAFF.

The CDR3 sequence: CASSLQGVTEAFF. DNA for the CDR3: TGTGCCAGCAGCTTACAGGGGGTCACTGAAGCTTTCTTT. The chain combines TRBV5-4 with TRBJ1-1; 8 bases align to TRBD1. V shed 2 bases, J shed 4 bases, and the junction held 1 base outside the gene matches. CDR3 length: 13 amino acids. Germline V CDR1 and CDR2: SGHNT, YYREEE (reference sequence).

The chain uses TRBV2 and TRBJ2-5; tentatively, D is TRBD2 (5 bases). CDR1 and CDR2 from the germline V gene are SNHLY and FYNNEI. The CDR3 has 14 amino acids. V was clipped by 3 bases and J by 2 bases, with 10 bases between them. CDR3 nucleotides: TGTGCCAGCAGTGACCGGACTCAACAAGAGACCCAGTACTTC. As protein: CASSDRTQQETQYF.

This clone was detected only a few times. The DNA for the CDR3 is TGTGCCATCAGTGGGGGGACACCCGACACTGAAGCTTTCTTT. The encoded protein is CAISGGTPDTEAFF. The chain has TRBV10-3 and TRBJ1-1; D is possibly TRBD1 (6 bases). The CDR3 consists of 14 residues. The ends were cut back, 4 bases at V and 3 bases at J, with 12 bases in the middle. Per germline, CDR1 ENHRY and CDR2 SYGVKD.